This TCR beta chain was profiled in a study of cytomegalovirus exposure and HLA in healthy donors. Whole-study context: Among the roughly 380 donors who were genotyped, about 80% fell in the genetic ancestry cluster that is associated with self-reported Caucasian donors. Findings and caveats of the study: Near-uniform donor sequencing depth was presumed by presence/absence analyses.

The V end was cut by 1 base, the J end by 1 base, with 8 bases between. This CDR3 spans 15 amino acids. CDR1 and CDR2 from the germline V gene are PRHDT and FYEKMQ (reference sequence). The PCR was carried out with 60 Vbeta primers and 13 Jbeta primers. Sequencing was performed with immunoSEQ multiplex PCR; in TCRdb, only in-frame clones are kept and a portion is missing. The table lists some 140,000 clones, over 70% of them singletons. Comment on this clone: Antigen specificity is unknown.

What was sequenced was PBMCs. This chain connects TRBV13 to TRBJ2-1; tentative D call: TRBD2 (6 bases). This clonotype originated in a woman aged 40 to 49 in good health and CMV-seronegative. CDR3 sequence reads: CASSLARGSYNEQFF. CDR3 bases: TGTGCCAGCAGCTTAGCTCGGGGGTCCTACAATGAGCAGTTCTTC.